The rows below give T cell receptor beta chains drawn from one sample of a study of shared clonotypes between healthy human individuals. Profiling relied on immunoSEQ multiplex PCR, and the TCRdb table lists in-frame clones only, not all of them. The sample shows about 600,000 clones, 98% of them seen only once. Specimen: naive CD8+ T cells sorted from blood. Source of these receptors: a man in his thirties or forties in good health. Each CDR3 is given with its conserved first and last residue. D genes are given only for firm matches. Clone size, where shown, is once, few, many, or a class for clones that have expanded.

length	size	V	D	J	DNA	CDR3
13	NA	TRBV13	NA	TRBJ2-1	TGTGCTTCAAATCGGGACGAGGACAATGAGCAGTTCTTC	CASNRDEDNEQFF
14	NA	TRBV27	TRBD2	TRBJ2-7	TGTGCCAGCAGTTTCGGCGGGGGAGCTTACGAGCAGTACTTC	CASSFGGGAYEQYF
13	NA	TRBV27	NA	TRBJ1-5	TGTGCCAGCAGTCTTGGGATGGCTCAGCCCCAGCATTTT	CASSLGMAQPQHF
13	few	TRBV6-5	NA	TRBJ1-2	TGTGCCAGCAGTATACAGGAGAACTATGGCTACACCTTC	CASSIQENYGYTF
16	NA	TRBV5-1	NA	TRBJ2-7	TGCGCCAGCAGCTTGGGGAGGTCTGGGCCGGGCCTCGAGCAGTACTTC	CASSLGRSGPGLEQYF
15	NA	TRBV5-1	NA	TRBJ1-1	TGCGCCAGCAGCCAGACTCAGGGGATGAACACTGAAGCTTTCTTT	CASSQTQGMNTEAFF
13	NA	TRBV2	NA	TRBJ2-1	TGTGCCTCCACGGAAGGGGATTACAATGAGCAGTTCTTC	CASTEGDYNEQFF
14	NA	TRBV5-1	NA	TRBJ2-1	TGCGCCAGCAGCCACCGGACTAAAGACAATGAGCAGTTCTTC	CASSHRTKDNEQFF
14	NA	TRBV5-6	NA	TRBJ2-2	TGTGCCAGCAGCGTCACAGGGACCACCGGGGAGCTGTTTTTT	CASSVTGTTGELFF
15	NA	TRBV4-1	NA	TRBJ2-1	TGCGCCAGCAGCCTTTCGGACCGCTCCTACAATGAGCAGTTCTTC	CASSLSDRSYNEQFF
16	NA	TRBV27	NA	TRBJ2-6	TGTGCCAGCAGTCACAGGGCCCCCTCTGGGGCCAACGTCCTGACTTTC	CASSHRAPSGANVLTF
13	NA	TRBV5-4	NA	TRBJ2-7	TGTGCCAGCAGCCATGGTTCGGGCTACGAGCAGTACTTC	CASSHGSGYEQYF
13	few	TRBV28	NA	TRBJ2-7	TGTGCCAGCAGTCCAGGGGAAGTGTACGAGCAGTACTTC	CASSPGEVYEQYF
14	NA	TRBV4-1	NA	TRBJ1-5	TGCGCCAGCAGCCAAGGGACCTATACTTCAGCCCAGCATTTT	CASSQGTYTSAQHF
14	NA	TRBV5-1	NA	TRBJ2-7	TGCGCCAGCAGCTCGGGATCCGGGACCTACGAGCAGTACTTC	CASSSGSGTYEQYF
17	NA	TRBV5-4	NA	TRBJ2-1	TGTGCCAGCAGCTTTAGGGGACAAAGGGCCCCCTACAATGAGCAGTTCTTC	CASSFRGQRAPYNEQFF
14	NA	TRBV7-2	NA	TRBJ2-5	TGTGCCAGCAGCTTAGTTGTCGGCGAAGAGACCCAGTACTTC	CASSLVVGEETQYF
15	NA	TRBV4-1	NA	TRBJ1-4	TGCGCCAGCAGCCCTCTAATCGGGTCTAATGAAAAACTGTTTTTT	CASSPLIGSNEKLFF
17	NA	TRBV28	TRBD2	TRBJ2-7	TGTGCCAGCAGCTATAGGTACTCCGGGAGGGCCCTCGACGAGCAGTACTTC	CASSYRYSGRALDEQYF
16	NA	TRBV11-2	NA	TRBJ2-1	TGTGCCAGCAGCCGGGTTGTCGGTCGGGTTAACAATGAGCAGTTCTTC	CASSRVVGRVNNEQFF
16	NA	TRBV13	NA	TRBJ2-2	TGTGCCAGCAGCCCCCCCGGGGGGCCCTACACCGGGGAGCTGTTTTTT	CASSPPGGPYTGELFF
11	NA	TRBV6-5	NA	TRBJ2-3	TGTGCCAGCCTAGGTGTGGATACGCAGTATTTT	CASLGVDTQYF
11	NA	TRBV10-3	NA	TRBJ2-1	TGTGCCATCAGTGAGGCCAATGAGCAGTTCTTC	CAISEANEQFF
15	NA	TRBV28	TRBD1	TRBJ2-1	TGTGCCAGCAGACAGGGACAGAGCTCCTACAATGAGCAGTTCTTC	CASRQGQSSYNEQFF
15	once	TRBV18	NA	TRBJ1-1	TGTGCCAGCTCACCCCTCCAGGGGCGAGGTGCTGAAGCTTTCTTT	CASSPLQGRGAEAFF
12	NA	TRBV7-9	NA	TRBJ2-5	TGTGCCAGCAGCTCGTACCAAGAGACCCAGTACTTC	CASSSYQETQYF
13	NA	TRBV10-2	NA	TRBJ2-2	TGCGCCAGCAAAACAGGGAACACCGGGGAGCTGTTTTTT	CASKTGNTGELFF
15	NA	TRBV4-3	NA	TRBJ2-3	TGCGCCAGCAGCCAAGACGGCAGATCTGGAGATACGCAGTATTTT	CASSQDGRSGDTQYF
13	NA	TRBV27	NA	TRBJ2-7	TGTGCCAGCATGGTCATGGGCTCCTACGAGCAGTACTTC	CASMVMGSYEQYF
12	NA	TRBV10-2	TRBD1	TRBJ2-1	TGCGCCAGCTCGGGACAGGGGAATGAGCAGTTCTTC	CASSGQGNEQFF
14	NA	TRBV7-9	NA	TRBJ1-4	TGTGCCAGCAGCTTGGGGACTTCTAATGAAAAACTGTTTTTT	CASSLGTSNEKLFF
13	NA	TRBV6-5	NA	TRBJ2-1	TGTGCCAGCAGTTACTCAGGCGTCAATGAGCAGTTCTTC	CASSYSGVNEQFF
12	NA	TRBV7-9	NA	TRBJ2-1	TGTGCCAGCAGTTCAGCTAGTCGTGAGCAGTTCTTC	CASSSASREQFF
17	NA	TRBV7-8	NA	TRBJ2-1	TGTGCCAGCAGCCCCCGGGTAGTGCCGGGGGCCTACAATGAGCAGTTCTTC	CASSPRVVPGAYNEQFF
15	NA	TRBV5-6	TRBD2	TRBJ2-7	TGTGCCAGCAGCTCGGAGACTAGCGGCACTTACGAGCAGTACTTC	CASSSETSGTYEQYF
16	NA	TRBV13	NA	TRBJ2-7	TGTGCCAGCAGCCGGTCCGGGCAGCAATACTCCTACGAGCAGTACTTC	CASSRSGQQYSYEQYF